This T cell receptor beta chain originates from a study of tumor and adjacent non-tumor tissue in lung cancer. Worth noting for this clonotype: Its specificity is not known. Germline is not matched at one junction end, which may reflect a read error.

TCRbeta libraries were built with three rounds of nested PCR, modified from ARM-PCR. TCRdb redid the calling of the multiplex PCR reads with MiXCR, one entry per CDR3 protein. Among about 80,000 distinct CDR3 sequences listed, approximately 79% were seen once. The template was RNA from unsorted bulk tissue. Chemotherapy-naive patients with new lung cancer underwent thoracic surgery in China, August–November 2014. General study points: Tumor tissue had significantly higher TCR diversity than normal lung. In normal lung, the top 100 clones were significantly more dominant than in tumor.

Germline CDR1 reads SGHAT; CDR2 reads FQNNGV. The CDR3 sequence is 12 residues long. The origin of this receptor is a woman between 45 and 60 years old with non-small cell lung cancer. The genes are TRBV11-2 and TRBJ2-1, with D unclear. Material for sequencing was lung tumor tissue. CDR3 sequence: CTSSPSVYEQFF. DNA for the CDR3: TGTACCAGCAGTCCCTCCGTATATGAGCAGTTCTTC.